Presented here are 10 T cell receptor beta chains from one specimen sequenced in a study of cytomegalovirus exposure and HLA in healthy donors. The PCR made use of 60 Vbeta and 13 Jbeta primers. Only in-frame clones appear in the TCRdb table, and some are missing; sequencing was by immunoSEQ multiplex PCR. This table lists some 160,000 clones. The sample consisted of PBMCs. Receptors were obtained from a man between 25 and 39 years old in good health and CMV-seronegative.

This chain connects TRBV6-1 to TRBJ1-2; no firm D call. Trimming pared 6 bases from V and 4 bases from J, leaving 15 bases between. Germline CDR1 reads MNHNS; CDR2 reads SASEGT. The CDR3 is made up of 14 amino acids. The CDR3, as DNA: TGTGCCAGCAGGACCAGCGGGTTGATCTATGGCTACACCTTC. Protein sequence: CASRTSGLIYGYTF.

The chain employs TRBV7-6 and TRBJ1-1; the D gene is possibly TRBD1 (5 bases). The germline V gene has CDR1 SGHVS and CDR2 FNYEAQ. This CDR3 comprises 15 residues. V was clipped by 1 base and J by 3 bases, with 12 bases between them. This CDR3 reads CASSLGAGGDTEAFF. The CDR3 bases are TGTGCCAGCAGCTTAGGTGCGGGAGGGGACACTGAAGCTTTCTTT.

As for this clone: A junction end diverges from the germline sequence, so it may reflect a read error. This chain connects TRBV11-3 to TRBJ1-2; D is perhaps TRBD1 (5 bases). The CDR3 totals 16 residues. Germline V gives CDR1 SGHNT, CDR2 YENEEA. The CDR3 region is CASSVEGRGGDYGYTF. The CDR3 DNA sequence: TGTGCCAGCAGCGTAGAGGGACGGGGGGGTGACTATGGCTACACCTTC.

The chain joins TRBV6-1 to TRBJ2-1, with a tentative D call TRBD2 (5 bases). The V gene's germline CDR1 is MNHNS and CDR2 SASEGT. Trimming cost V 2 bases and J 2 bases, with 13 bases left between them. This CDR3 region has 16 residues. CDR3 sequence (DNA): TGTGCCAGCAGTGAACCTCCGGGGATCACCTACAATGAGCAGTTCTTC. Amino acid sequence: CASSEPPGITYNEQFF.

The chain combines TRBV6-1 with TRBJ2-7; the D gene is possibly TRBD1 (5 bases). Germline-derived CDR1 and CDR2 are MNHNS and SASEGT. CDR3 length: 15 amino acids. Trimming took off 5 bases at V and 2 bases at J, with 16 bases between the two ends. The CDR3 region is CASSKFWGNPYEQYF. CDR3 DNA: TGTGCCAGCAGTAAGTTCTGGGGCAACCCCTACGAGCAGTACTTC.

V is TRBV27 and J is TRBJ2-3, with a weak D call TRBD2 (7 bases). This CDR3 comprises 15 residues. Trimming left V 5 bases short and J 4 bases short, with 16 bases between. Germline V gives CDR1 MNHEY, CDR2 SMNVEV (reference sequence). The CDR3 is CASSHKGGGPDTQYF. CDR3 nucleotides: TGTGCCAGCAGTCACAAGGGAGGGGGGCCAGATACGCAGTATTTT.

V usage is TRBV10-3 and J usage is TRBJ2-2, with D tentatively TRBD2 (6 bases). Per the germline V gene, CDR1 is ENHRY and CDR2 is SYGVKD. There are 11 residues in the CDR3. V dropped 6 bases and J dropped 7 bases, with 6 bases sitting between them. The CDR3 protein is CAISGGGELFF. CDR3 nucleotide sequence: TGTGCCATCAGCGGGGGCGGGGAGCTGTTTTTT.

V and J are TRBV29-1 and TRBJ1-2, with D hard to call. Germline lookup yields CDR1 SQVTM and CDR2 ANQGSEA. V was trimmed by 3 bases and J by 4 bases, leaving 12 bases between them. The CDR3 length is 13 residues. The CDR3 loop reads CSVDPEASYGYTF. As DNA, the CDR3 is TGCAGCGTTGACCCGGAAGCTAGCTATGGCTACACCTTC.

The chain is built from TRBV30 and TRBJ1-1; D may be TRBD1 (5 bases). CDR3 size: 15 residues. The V end lost 0 bases, the J end lost 7 bases, and 18 bases lay between the germline ends. Germline CDR1 reads GTSNPN; CDR2 reads SVGIG (reference sequence). This CDR3 is CAWSVPQGVSIEAFF. CDR3 sequence (DNA): TGTGCCTGGAGTGTACCTCAGGGCGTTTCTATTGAAGCTTTCTTT.

The CDR3 DNA sequence: TGTGCCAGCAGCGGGGGGGGCGAGAACTATGGCTACACCTTC. It is translated as CASSGGGENYGYTF. The chain links TRBV7-3 to TRBJ1-2, with D perhaps matching TRBD1 (6 bases). This CDR3 spans 14 amino acids. Germline CDR1 and CDR2: SGHTA and FQGTGA. V lost 5 bases and J lost 2, with 12 bases in between.